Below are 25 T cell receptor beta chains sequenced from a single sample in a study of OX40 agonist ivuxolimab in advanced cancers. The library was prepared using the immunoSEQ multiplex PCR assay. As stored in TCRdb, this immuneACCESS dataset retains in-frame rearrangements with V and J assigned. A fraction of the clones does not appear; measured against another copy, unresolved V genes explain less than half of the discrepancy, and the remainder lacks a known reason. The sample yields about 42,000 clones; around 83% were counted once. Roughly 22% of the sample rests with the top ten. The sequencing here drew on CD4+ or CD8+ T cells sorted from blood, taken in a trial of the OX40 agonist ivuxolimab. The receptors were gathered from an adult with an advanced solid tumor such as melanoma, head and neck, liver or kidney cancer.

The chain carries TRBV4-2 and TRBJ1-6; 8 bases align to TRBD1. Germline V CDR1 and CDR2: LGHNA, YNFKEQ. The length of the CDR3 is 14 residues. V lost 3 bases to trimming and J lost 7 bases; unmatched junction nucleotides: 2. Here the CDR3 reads CASSQGQDNSPLHF. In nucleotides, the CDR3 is TGTGCCAGCAGCCAGGGACAGGACAATTCACCCCTCCACTTT.

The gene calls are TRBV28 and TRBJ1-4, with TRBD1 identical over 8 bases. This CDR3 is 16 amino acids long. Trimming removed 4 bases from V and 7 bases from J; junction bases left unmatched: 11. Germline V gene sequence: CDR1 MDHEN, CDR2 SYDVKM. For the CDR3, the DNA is TGTGCCAGCAGTTCGGACAGGGCGGTATCATTTGAAAAACTGTTTTTT. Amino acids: CASSSDRAVSFEKLFF.

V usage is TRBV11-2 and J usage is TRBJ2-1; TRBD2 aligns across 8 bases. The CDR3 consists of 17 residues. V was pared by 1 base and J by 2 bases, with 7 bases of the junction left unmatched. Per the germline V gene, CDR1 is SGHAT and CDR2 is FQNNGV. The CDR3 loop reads CASSLVAGPGPYNEQFF. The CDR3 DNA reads TGTGCCAGCAGCTTAGTAGCGGGGCCAGGGCCCTACAATGAGCAGTTCTTC. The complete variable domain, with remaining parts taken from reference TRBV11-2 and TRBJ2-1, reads EAGVAQSPRYKIIEKRQSVAFWCNPISGHATLYWYQQILGQGPKLLIQFQNNGVVDDSQLPKDRFSAERLKGVDSTLKIQPAKLEDSAVYLCASSLVAGPGPYNEQFFGPGTRLTVL.

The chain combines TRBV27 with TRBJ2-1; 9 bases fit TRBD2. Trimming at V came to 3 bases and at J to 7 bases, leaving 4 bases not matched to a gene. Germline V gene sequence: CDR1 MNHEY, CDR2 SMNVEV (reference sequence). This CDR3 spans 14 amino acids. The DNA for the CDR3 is TGTGCCAGCAGTTTGGCTAGCGGGGCGAATGAGCAGTTCTTC. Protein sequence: CASSLASGANEQFF.

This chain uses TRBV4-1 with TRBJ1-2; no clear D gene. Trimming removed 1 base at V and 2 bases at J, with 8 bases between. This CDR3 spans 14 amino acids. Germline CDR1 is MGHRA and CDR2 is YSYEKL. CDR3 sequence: CASSQGSSNYGYTF. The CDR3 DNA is TGCGCCAGCAGCCAAGGGAGCAGCAACTATGGCTACACCTTC.

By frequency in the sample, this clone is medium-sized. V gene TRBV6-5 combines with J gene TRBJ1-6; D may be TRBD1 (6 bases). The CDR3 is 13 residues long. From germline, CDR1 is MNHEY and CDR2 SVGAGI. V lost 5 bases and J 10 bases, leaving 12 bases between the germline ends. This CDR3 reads CASSPIQGSPLHF. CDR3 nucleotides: TGTGCCAGCAGTCCAATACAGGGCTCACCCCTCCACTTT.

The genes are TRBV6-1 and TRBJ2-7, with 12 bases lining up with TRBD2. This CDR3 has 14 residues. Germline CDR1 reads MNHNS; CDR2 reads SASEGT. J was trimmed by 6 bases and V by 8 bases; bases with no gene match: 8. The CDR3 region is CASEDPGLAGEQYV. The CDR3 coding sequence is TGTGCCAGCGAGGACCCGGGACTAGCGGGCGAGCAGTACGTC.

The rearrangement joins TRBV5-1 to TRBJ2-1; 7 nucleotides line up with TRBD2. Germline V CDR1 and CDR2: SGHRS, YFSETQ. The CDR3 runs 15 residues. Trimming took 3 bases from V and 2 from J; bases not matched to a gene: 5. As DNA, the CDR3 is TGCGCCAGCAGCTCCAGGACTAGAGCCTACAATGAGCAGTTCTTC. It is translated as CASSSRTRAYNEQFF.

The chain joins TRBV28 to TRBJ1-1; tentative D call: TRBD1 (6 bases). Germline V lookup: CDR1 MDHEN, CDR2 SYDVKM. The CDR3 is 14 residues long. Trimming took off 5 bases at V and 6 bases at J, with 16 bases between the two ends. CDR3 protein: CASSPRTEPPEAFF. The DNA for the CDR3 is TGTGCCAGCAGTCCCCGGACAGAGCCCCCTGAAGCTTTCTTT.

DNA for the CDR3: TGTGCCAGCAGTGAAGTTCACCCAGAGGGGGCAACTAATGAAAAACTGTTTTTT. Its protein is CASSEVHPEGATNEKLFF. This sequence joins TRBV6-1 and TRBJ1-4; D might be TRBD1 (6 bases). Germline loops: CDR1 MNHNS, CDR2 SASEGT. The CDR3 is 18 amino acids. V lost 1 base and J lost 0, with 15 bases in between.

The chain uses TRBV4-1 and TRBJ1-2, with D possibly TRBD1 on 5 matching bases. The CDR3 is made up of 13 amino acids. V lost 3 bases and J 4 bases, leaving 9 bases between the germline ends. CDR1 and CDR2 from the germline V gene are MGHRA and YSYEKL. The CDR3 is CASSHGTGYGYTF. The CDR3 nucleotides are TGCGCCAGCAGCCACGGGACCGGCTATGGCTACACCTTC.

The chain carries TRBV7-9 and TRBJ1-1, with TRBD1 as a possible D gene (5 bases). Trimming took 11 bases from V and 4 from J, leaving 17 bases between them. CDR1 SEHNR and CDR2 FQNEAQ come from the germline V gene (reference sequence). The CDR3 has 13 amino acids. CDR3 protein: CAGTSREVTEAFF. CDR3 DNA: TGTGCCGGTACCTCCAGGGAGGTCACTGAAGCTTTCTTT.

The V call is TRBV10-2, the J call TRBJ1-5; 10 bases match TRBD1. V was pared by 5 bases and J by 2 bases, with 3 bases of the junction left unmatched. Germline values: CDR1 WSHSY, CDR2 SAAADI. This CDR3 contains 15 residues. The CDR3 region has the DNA TGCGCCAGCAGTTGGACAGGGGGGCGCAATCAGCCCCAGCATTTT. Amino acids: CASSWTGGRNQPQHF.

CDR3 nucleotide sequence: TGTGCCAGCGGGTACCCCGGGACAGGGGCGTACGAGCAGTACTTC. This gives the protein CASGYPGTGAYEQYF. V usage is TRBV6-5 and J usage is TRBJ2-7, with 10 bases fitting TRBD1. With 8 bases clipped from V and 4 bases from J, the junction kept 11 bases outside the gene matches. Germline values: CDR1 MNHEY, CDR2 SVGAGI. The CDR3 sequence is 15 residues long.

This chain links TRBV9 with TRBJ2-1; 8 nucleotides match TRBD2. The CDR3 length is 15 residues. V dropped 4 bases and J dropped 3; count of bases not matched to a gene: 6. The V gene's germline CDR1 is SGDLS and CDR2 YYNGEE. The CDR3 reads CASSLSGGNYNEQFF. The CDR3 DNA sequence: TGTGCCAGCAGCTTGTCGGGGGGGAACTACAATGAGCAGTTCTTC.

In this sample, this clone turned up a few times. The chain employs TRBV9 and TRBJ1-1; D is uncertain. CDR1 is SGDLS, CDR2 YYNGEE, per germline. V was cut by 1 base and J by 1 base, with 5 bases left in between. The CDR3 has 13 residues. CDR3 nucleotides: TGTGCCAGCAGCGTAACAGAGAACACTGAAGCTTTCTTT. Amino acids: CASSVTENTEAFF.

CDR3 in DNA: TGTGCCAGCAGCGGACAGGGACCCTTCTATGGCTACACCTTC. Its protein is CASSGQGPFYGYTF. V gene TRBV7-6 combines with J gene TRBJ1-2; 8 bases align to TRBD1. V lost 5 bases and J lost 4; bases outside the gene matches: 6. CDR1 is SGHVS and CDR2 is FNYEAQ in the germline V gene. This CDR3 region has 14 residues.

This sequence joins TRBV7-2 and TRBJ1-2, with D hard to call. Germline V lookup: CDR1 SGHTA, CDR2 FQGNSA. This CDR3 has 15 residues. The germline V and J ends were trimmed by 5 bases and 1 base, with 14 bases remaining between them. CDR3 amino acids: CASSASPGGNYGYTF. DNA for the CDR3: TGTGCCAGCAGCGCATCGCCGGGAGGTAACTATGGCTACACCTTC.

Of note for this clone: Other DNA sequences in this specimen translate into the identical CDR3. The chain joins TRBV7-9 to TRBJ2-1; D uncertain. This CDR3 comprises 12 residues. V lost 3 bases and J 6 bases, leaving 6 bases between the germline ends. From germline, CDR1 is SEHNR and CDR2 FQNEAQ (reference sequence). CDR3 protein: CASSLGSNEQFF. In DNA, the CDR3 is TGTGCCAGCAGCTTGGGTAGCAATGAGCAGTTCTTC.

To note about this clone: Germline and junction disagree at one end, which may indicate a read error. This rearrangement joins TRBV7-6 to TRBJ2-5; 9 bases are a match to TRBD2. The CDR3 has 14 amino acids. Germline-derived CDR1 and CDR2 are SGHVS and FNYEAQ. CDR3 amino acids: CASSFSAGGLAKHF. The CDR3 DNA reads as TGTGCCAGCAGCTTCTCAGCGGGGGGCCTGGCAAAGCACTTC.

The CDR3 here is CASSFPGTYNSPLHF. CDR3 DNA: TGTGCCAGCAGCTTCCCAGGGACCTATAATTCACCCCTCCACTTT. The chain recombines TRBV5-6 with TRBJ1-6; D perhaps matches TRBD1 (5 bases). V was cut by 2 bases and J by 2 bases, with 8 bases left in between. This CDR3 has 15 amino acids. Germline CDR1 is SGHDT and CDR2 is YYEEEE.

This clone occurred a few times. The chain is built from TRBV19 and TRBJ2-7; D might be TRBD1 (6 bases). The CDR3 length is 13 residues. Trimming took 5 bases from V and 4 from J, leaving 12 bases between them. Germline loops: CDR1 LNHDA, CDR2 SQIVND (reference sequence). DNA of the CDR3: TGTGCCAGTAGTCCGTACAGGGCGTACGAGCAGTACTTC. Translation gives CASSPYRAYEQYF.

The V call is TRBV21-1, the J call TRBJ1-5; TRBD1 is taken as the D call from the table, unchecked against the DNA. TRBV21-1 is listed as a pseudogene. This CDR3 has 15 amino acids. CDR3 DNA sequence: TGTGCCAGCAGCGGCCAGGGGAATAGCAATCAGCCCCAGCATTTT. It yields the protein CASSGQGNSNQPQHF.

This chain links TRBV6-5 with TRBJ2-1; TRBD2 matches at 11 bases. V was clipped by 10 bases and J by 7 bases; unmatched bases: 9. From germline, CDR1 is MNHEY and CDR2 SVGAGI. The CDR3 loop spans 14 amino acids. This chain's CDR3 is CAIHSGGARNEQFF. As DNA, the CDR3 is TGTGCCATCCATAGCGGGGGGGCTCGGAATGAGCAGTTCTTC.

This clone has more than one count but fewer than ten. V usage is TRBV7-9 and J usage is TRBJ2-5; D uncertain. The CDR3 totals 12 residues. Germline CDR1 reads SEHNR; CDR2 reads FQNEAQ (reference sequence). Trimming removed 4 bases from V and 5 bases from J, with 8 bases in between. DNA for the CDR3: TGTGCCAGCAGCTCGCTCGGGGAGACCCAGTACTTC. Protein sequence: CASSSLGETQYF.